The text below deals with one T cell receptor (beta chain). The data were taken from a study of blood T cell repertoires in COVID-19. Study overall: Some COVID-19 samples were acute and others convalescent; all came from the United States, Italy and Spain. Sample material is recorded as cDNA or gDNA derived from T cells, B-cell-depleted T cells, or PBMCs.

This CDR3 has 15 residues. The ends were cut back, 3 bases at V and 9 bases at J, with 18 bases in the middle. Germline V gene lookup returns CDR1 LNHDA and CDR2 SQIVND (reference sequence). As processed by the authors: Nucleated cell counts were estimated from reference gene primer amplification. Some clones are missing from TCRdb's copy, which holds only in-frame ones; the method was immunoSEQ multiplex PCR. V, J and clone size reflect that table, while D and trimming were determined from the DNA. Here the sample spans 72,000 or so clones, approximately 89% being singletons. This chain links TRBV19 with TRBJ1-5; D possibly corresponds to TRBD1 (5 bases). The sample taken for sequencing was peripheral blood. The TCR originated in a woman of 80 years or more with active or convalescent COVID-19. CDR3 region: CASSMYMGPGGPQHF. The CDR3 bases are TGTGCCAGTAGTATGTATATGGGGCCAGGCGGGCCCCAGCATTTT.